This section outlines one T cell receptor beta chain sequence together with its context. Its antigen is not identified. The table came from immunoSEQ multiplex PCR; TCRdb's copy has only in-frame clones and leaves some out. The repertoire holds some 98,000 clones, with 90% to 95% as singletons. This sample is part of a study of OX40 agonist ivuxolimab in advanced cancers. Study in general: Cancers in dose escalation were hepatocellular, melanoma, renal cell and head and neck.

The CDR3 runs 15 residues. Germline V lookup: CDR1 LNHDA, CDR2 SQIVND (reference sequence). The ends were cut back, 7 bases at V and 3 bases at J, with 15 bases in the middle. Overall study findings and caveats: Expanded clones were, on average, more numerous in CD8+ T cells than in CD4+.

The chain carries TRBV19 and TRBJ2-2; D possibly corresponds to TRBD1 (6 bases). Sequenced here: CD4+ or CD8+ T cells sorted from blood, sampled in a trial of the OX40 agonist ivuxolimab. The source of this sequence is an adult with an advanced solid tumor such as melanoma, head and neck, liver or kidney cancer. The CDR3 reads CASTFQWTDTGELFF. CDR3 coding DNA: TGTGCCAGTACCTTCCAGTGGACAGACACCGGGGAGCTGTTTTTT.